This TCR beta chain was identified in a study of spatial heterogeneity in lung cancer. Across the study: Detection of beta-chain sequences consistently exceeded that of alpha-chain sequences. For the average unique TCR and UMI combination, more than 9.5 occurrences appeared in raw reads. Whole-study results and caveats: At resection, ubiquitous expanded tumor TCRs appeared in blood more than at follow-up.

V was clipped by 5 bases and J by 4 bases, with 18 bases between them. The CDR3 has 15 amino acids. In germline, CDR1 is MNHNY, CDR2 SVGAGI (reference sequence). Unique molecular identifiers tagged every individual TCR cDNA molecule. In TCRdb, the 5' RACE reads were re-called with MiXCR into one record per CDR3 protein. The sample includes roughly 91,000 distinct CDR3 sequences, approximately 18% of them seen just once. The time point here: sample taken at primary tumor resection. In each case, whole RNA from tumor, nontumor lung or frozen PBMC was sequenced unsorted. Only a few counts were recorded for this clonotype. Its matching antigen is unknown.

The chain recombines TRBV6-6 with TRBJ2-7; possibly TRBD1 for D (5 bases). The sample consisted of PBMCs, taken at surgery. This receptor was obtained from a male donor with early-stage non-small cell lung cancer. DNA of the CDR3: TGTGCCAGCAGTCCCCCCCCACAGGCACCTTACGAGCAGTACTTC. Its translation: CASSPPPQAPYEQYF.